The sequence of this TCR beta chain was determined in a study of T-cell memory formation after mild COVID-19. General study results and limits: Memory from before infection featured some responding clones, which suggests cross-reactive memory joined.

Comment on this clonotype: The antigen is unknown.

The CDR3 covers 14 residues. Trimming left V 6 bases short and J 1 base short, with 12 bases between. The germline CDR1 and CDR2 sequences are MNHEY and SMNVEV (reference sequence). TCR alpha and TCR beta cDNA libraries carrying sample barcodes and UMIs came from 5'RACE with constant-segment primers. MiXCR, run by TCRdb on the 5' RACE reads, gives a single entry per CDR3 protein. The data show thousands of distinct CDR3 sequences, with approximately 52% seen just once and 2% to 3% held by the top ten. Material: PBMCs or a T cell subset sorted from them (not recorded which). This rearrangement joins TRBV27 to TRBJ1-2; D is possibly TRBD1 (5 bases). The TCR comes from an adult who had mild COVID-19 (a few samples of this study predate the infection). Cell type and time point are not known. The CDR3 coding sequence is TGTGCCAGCAGCCAGACAGCCCGTAACTATGGCTACACCTTC. As protein: CASSQTARNYGYTF.